This T cell receptor (beta chain) originates from a study of early T cells in non-severe SARS-CoV-2 infection. Study-wide context: Whole-blood bulk RNA, unsorted, was sequenced, and chains were unpaired.

Only a few counts were recorded for this clonotype. Antigen unknown. Points from the study as a whole: VDJdb-based annotation leaned toward anti-spike CD8 responses and missed private and CD4 specificities.

Unique molecular identifiers were affixed to single, distinct cDNA molecules. TCRdb recomputed calls from the 5' RACE reads with MiXCR, one row per CDR3 protein. The table lists 90,000 to 120,000 distinct CDR3 sequences, over 8.5% of them singletons. The clonotype originates from an adult who was a healthcare worker with PCR-confirmed SARS-CoV-2 infection or an uninfected control (not recorded which). The sequencing sample was made of whole blood.

The CDR3 DNA is TGTGCCAGCCGGGCACGGGAGGTTAGGACCCAGTACTTC. This sequence encodes CASRAREVRTQYF. The rearrangement uses TRBV2 and TRBJ2-5, with TRBD2 matching 7 bases. The CDR3 spans 13 residues. The junction had 10 bases not matched to a gene; V was cut back by 8 bases and J by 7 bases. Germline CDR1 and CDR2: SNHLY and FYNNEI. Combining the CDR3 with reference TRBV2 and TRBJ2-5 gives the whole variable domain EPEVTQTPSHQVTQMGQEVILRCVPISNHLYFYWYRQILGQKVEFLVSFYNNEISEKSEIFDDQFSVERPDGSNFTLKIRSTKLEDSAMYFCASRAREVRTQYFGPGTRLLVL.